A selection of T cell receptor beta chains follows, all from one sample in a study of shared clonotypes between healthy human individuals. Produced via immunoSEQ multiplex PCR; TCRdb's table is partial and in-frame only. The sample lists around 2.1 million clones; 90% to 97% were seen once. Specimen: naive CD4+ T cells sorted from blood. The receptors derive from a man aged 18 to 30 in good health. Both conserved end residues are part of each CDR3. Fields, in order: D gene, J gene, clone size, V gene, CDR3 protein, CDR3 DNA. D genes are given only for firm matches. Rows give clone size only sometimes, using once, few, many, or a class for an expanded clone.

D: NA
J: TRBJ1-3
size: NA
V: TRBV30
CDR3: CAWGTGSSGNTIYF
DNA: TGTGCCTGGGGGACGGGCTCCTCTGGAAACACCATATATTTT

D: NA
J: TRBJ2-3
size: NA
V: TRBV30
CDR3: CAWAPTTDTQYF
DNA: TGTGCCTGGGCCCCTACCACAGATACGCAGTATTTT

D: NA
J: TRBJ2-5
size: NA
V: TRBV10-3
CDR3: CAISVRPQETQYF
DNA: TGTGCCATCAGTGTACGGCCCCAAGAGACCCAGTACTTC

D: NA
J: TRBJ2-7
size: NA
V: TRBV30
CDR3: CAWSERSGRLYEQYF
DNA: TGTGCCTGGAGTGAAAGAAGCGGGCGCCTATACGAGCAGTACTTC

D: NA
J: TRBJ1-1
size: NA
V: TRBV5-6
CDR3: CASSLTAATEAFF
DNA: TGTGCCAGCAGCTTGACGGCAGCCACTGAAGCTTTCTTT

D: NA
J: TRBJ2-1
size: NA
V: TRBV18
CDR3: CASSPPMGHEQFF
DNA: TGTGCCAGCTCACCACCGATGGGTCATGAGCAGTTCTTC

D: TRBD1
J: TRBJ1-1
size: once
V: TRBV19
CDR3: CASSILGQGTEAFF
DNA: TGTGCCAGTAGTATATTGGGACAGGGGACTGAAGCTTTCTTT

D: NA
J: TRBJ2-7
size: NA
V: TRBV6-5
CDR3: CASSRSSYEQYF
DNA: TGTGCCAGCAGTAGGAGCTCCTACGAGCAGTACTTC

D: TRBD2
J: TRBJ2-7
size: NA
V: TRBV6-5
CDR3: CASSYLAGGSFPVF
DNA: TGTGCCAGCAGTTACTTAGCGGGAGGGTCCTTCCCCGTCTTC

D: NA
J: TRBJ2-7
size: NA
V: TRBV11-2
CDR3: CASTGLDFAYEQYF
DNA: TGTGCCAGCACCGGATTAGATTTTGCCTACGAGCAGTACTTC

D: NA
J: TRBJ1-2
size: NA
V: TRBV9
CDR3: CASSPPMEGLYGYTF
DNA: TGTGCCAGCAGCCCCCCGATGGAGGGGCTTTATGGCTACACCTTC

D: TRBD2
J: TRBJ2-2
size: NA
V: TRBV4-1
CDR3: CASSGESGRSTGELFF
DNA: TGCGCCAGCAGCGGGGAGAGCGGGAGGAGCACCGGGGAGCTGTTTTTT

D: NA
J: TRBJ1-2
size: once
V: TRBV5-1
CDR3: CASSLGVPDGNGYTF
DNA: TGCGCCAGCAGCTTGGGGGTCCCGGATGGAAATGGCTACACCTTC

D: NA
J: TRBJ2-5
size: NA
V: TRBV7-9
CDR3: CASSPAETQYF
DNA: TGTGCCAGCAGCCCGGCCGAGACCCAGTACTTC

D: TRBD1
J: TRBJ2-5
size: NA
V: TRBV5-1
CDR3: CASSSGQGGQETQYF
DNA: TGCGCCAGCAGTTCGGGACAGGGCGGGCAAGAGACCCAGTACTTC

D: TRBD1
J: TRBJ2-2
size: NA
V: TRBV6-6
CDR3: CASSYTDRGRSGELFF
DNA: TGTGCCAGCAGTTACACCGACAGGGGGCGAAGCGGGGAGCTGTTTTTT

D: NA
J: TRBJ1-2
size: few
V: TRBV5-6
CDR3: CASSLRDTSNYGYTF
DNA: TGTGCCAGCAGCCTAAGGGACACTTCTAACTATGGCTACACCTTC

D: NA
J: TRBJ2-7
size: NA
V: TRBV19
CDR3: CASSIAGTGSYEQYF
DNA: TGTGCCAGTAGTATAGCCGGGACTGGATCCTACGAGCAGTACTTC

D: NA
J: TRBJ2-2
size: NA
V: TRBV30
CDR3: CAWRHLEKSIGELFF
DNA: TGTGCCTGGAGACATTTAGAGAAGTCCATCGGGGAGCTGTTTTTT

D: NA
J: TRBJ2-5
size: NA
V: TRBV15
CDR3: CATSRGLQETQYF
DNA: TGTGCCACCAGCAGAGGACTCCAAGAGACCCAGTACTTC

D: TRBD1
J: TRBJ2-5
size: NA
V: TRBV14
CDR3: CASSLDRVPQETQYF
DNA: TGTGCCAGCAGCCTAGACAGGGTACCCCAAGAGACCCAGTACTTC

D: NA
J: TRBJ1-1
size: NA
V: TRBV2
CDR3: CASSEALQGFEAFF
DNA: TGTGCCAGCAGTGAAGCGCTTCAAGGTTTTGAAGCTTTCTTT

D: TRBD2
J: TRBJ2-3
size: NA
V: TRBV7-9
CDR3: CASSLAGGNTDTQYF
DNA: TGTGCCAGCAGCCTAGCGGGAGGGAACACAGATACGCAGTATTTT

D: NA
J: TRBJ1-6
size: NA
V: TRBV6-5
CDR3: CASSYAANSYNSPLHF
DNA: TGTGCCAGCAGTTACGCCGCCAACTCCTATAATTCACCCCTCCACTTT

D: NA
J: TRBJ2-1
size: NA
V: TRBV6-5
CDR3: CASSSPRAVGNEQFF
DNA: TGTGCCAGCAGCTCTCCAAGGGCCGTGGGTAATGAGCAGTTCTTC

D: NA
J: TRBJ1-6
size: NA
V: TRBV27
CDR3: CASSLSGTLNNSPLHF
DNA: TGTGCCAGCAGTTTATCCGGCACCCTAAATAATTCACCCCTCCACTTT

D: NA
J: TRBJ2-3
size: NA
V: TRBV19
CDR3: CASRSQTGSSTDTQYF
DNA: TGTGCCAGTAGATCCCAGACAGGATCTAGCACAGATACGCAGTATTTT

D: TRBD1
J: TRBJ1-2
size: once
V: TRBV9
CDR3: CASNKGQGNYGYTF
DNA: TGTGCCAGCAACAAGGGACAGGGCAACTATGGCTACACCTTC

D: TRBD1
J: TRBJ2-7
size: NA
V: TRBV5-1
CDR3: CASSLEDRGFSTNYEQYF
DNA: TGCGCCAGCAGCTTGGAGGACAGGGGTTTTAGTACTAACTACGAGCAGTACTTC

D: NA
J: TRBJ2-3
size: NA
V: TRBV6-4
CDR3: CASLIGPGPHGADTQYF
DNA: TGTGCCAGCCTAATAGGGCCAGGCCCTCACGGGGCAGATACGCAGTATTTT

D: NA
J: TRBJ2-1
size: NA
V: TRBV27
CDR3: CASSDLGLGESFF
DNA: TGTGCCAGCAGCGACCTCGGGCTAGGTGAATCGTTCTTC

D: NA
J: TRBJ2-3
size: NA
V: TRBV6-1
CDR3: CASSDWGDTQYF
DNA: TGTGCCAGCAGTGACTGGGGGGATACGCAGTATTTT

D: NA
J: TRBJ2-2
size: NA
V: TRBV5-6
CDR3: CASSLPLVAAGELFF
DNA: TGTGCCAGCAGCTTGCCCCTGGTTGCGGCCGGGGAGCTGTTTTTT

D: TRBD1
J: TRBJ1-5
size: NA
V: TRBV28
CDR3: CASRSGTGGSGNQPQHF
DNA: TGTGCCAGCAGGTCCGGGACAGGGGGAAGTGGCAATCAGCCCCAGCATTTT

D: NA
J: TRBJ2-3
size: NA
V: TRBV28
CDR3: CASKTAGGTDTQYF
DNA: TGTGCCAGCAAGACGGCAGGGGGCACAGATACGCAGTATTTT

D: TRBD1
J: TRBJ1-1
size: NA
V: TRBV6-5
CDR3: CASSYSDRTDTEAFF
DNA: TGTGCCAGCAGTTACTCGGACAGGACGGACACTGAAGCTTTCTTT